This is a list of T cell receptor beta chains from one sample in a study of blood T cell repertoires in COVID-19. The data were produced by immunoSEQ multiplex PCR, yet TCRdb's version contains in-frame clones alone and is incomplete. Here the sample spans roughly 700,000 clones, 70% to 90% being singletons. The sample consisted of peripheral blood. These receptors all come from a woman aged 18-29 years with acute or convalescent COVID-19. Each CDR3 is given with its conserved first and last residue. D genes are given only for firm matches. Only part of the rows carry a size: once, few, many, or a class if the clone is expanded.

CDR3 length	V gene	J gene	clone size	D gene	CDR3 DNA	CDR3 protein
15	TRBV18	TRBJ1-1	.	.	TGTGCCAGCTCACCACCGACAGGAATGAACACTGAAGCTTTCTTT	CASSPPTGMNTEAFF
14	TRBV11-3	TRBJ2-2	once	.	TGTGCCAGCAGCTCAGGACAGTCCACCGGGGAGCTGTTTTTT	CASSSGQSTGELFF
15	TRBV11-3	TRBJ1-1	once	.	TGTGCCAGCAGCTTAGTTTTATGGGCACACTCTGAAGCTTTCTTT	CASSLVLWAHSEAFF
14	TRBV11-2	TRBJ1-1	.	.	TGTGCCAGCAGCCCCCGGTATGTTGGCACTGAAGCTTTCTTT	CASSPRYVGTEAFF
16	TRBV4-1	TRBJ1-2	.	TRBD1	TGCGCCAGCAGCCGAACCTTCGACAGGGGGGGGTATGGCTACACCTTC	CASSRTFDRGGYGYTF
13	TRBV12-3/TRBV12-4	TRBJ2-1	.	.	TGTGCCAGCAGGCAAACAGGGTACAATGAGCAGTTCTTC	CASRQTGYNEQFF
16	TRBV15	TRBJ1-3	.	.	TGTGCCACCAGCAGAGGGAGGACCGAGTCTGGAAACACCATATATTTT	CATSRGRTESGNTIYF
17	TRBV7-2	TRBJ2-2	.	TRBD1	TGTGCCAGCAGCTTGAGGGGGCCAAACTTAAACACCGGGGAGCTGTTTTTT	CASSLRGPNLNTGELFF
13	TRBV7-2	TRBJ1-2	.	.	TGTGCCAGCAGCTTTGGCTCCCACTATGGCTACACCTTC	CASSFGSHYGYTF
13	TRBV2	TRBJ1-1	few	.	TGTGCCAGCAGTCGACAGCAGAACACTGAAGCTTTCTTT	CASSRQQNTEAFF
12	TRBV12-3/TRBV12-4	TRBJ1-2	.	.	TGTGCCAGCAGTCCGGACACATCTGGCTACACCTTC	CASSPDTSGYTF
15	TRBV4-1	TRBJ1-3	.	TRBD1	TGCGCCAGCAGCCAAGGGCCGGGACAGCGAAACACCATATATTTT	CASSQGPGQRNTIYF
16	TRBV2	TRBJ1-6	.	.	TGTGCCAGCAGTGAATCTGGGCGTTTGAATAATTCACCCCTCCACTTT	CASSESGRLNNSPLHF
13	TRBV21-1	TRBJ2-7	few	.	TGTGCCAGCAGCAAGACGGGGGGATACGAGCAGTACTTC	CASSKTGGYEQYF
15	TRBV6-6	TRBJ1-2	once	TRBD1	TGTGCCAGCAGTTACTCTAAGGGGACAGTAGATGGCTACACCTTC	CASSYSKGTVDGYTF
13	TRBV19	TRBJ1-1	.	TRBD1	TGTGCCAGTAGAACAACAGGGGAGACTGAAGCTTTCTTT	CASRTTGETEAFF
16	TRBV6-5	TRBJ2-1	.	TRBD2	TGTGCCAGCAGTTACTCGATTCGGACGGGGGGGCATGAGCAGTTCTTC	CASSYSIRTGGHEQFF
12	TRBV29-1	TRBJ1-2	once	.	TGCAGCGCGGCTGACGGGGTTAATGGCTACACCTTC	CSAADGVNGYTF
15	TRBV10-3	TRBJ1-2	.	.	TGTGCCATCAGTGGCGCGGACAGAGGTCACTATGGCTACACCTTC	CAISGADRGHYGYTF
13	TRBV5-1	TRBJ2-7	.	TRBD1	TGCGCCACCCGACAGGGGATCTCCTACGAGCAGTACTTC	CATRQGISYEQYF
15	TRBV3-1/TRBV3-2	TRBJ1-2	few	.	TGTGCCAGCAGCCAAGATGGCGGGAATAACTATGGCTACACCTTC	CASSQDGGNNYGYTF
17	TRBV4-3	TRBJ1-4	few	.	TGCGCCAGCAGCCAAGAATATAGGAGCCTAGGGGATGAAAAACTGTTTTTT	CASSQEYRSLGDEKLFF
15	TRBV7-6	TRBJ1-5	once	.	TGTGCCAGCAGCTTAAGCCAGGGAATCAATCAGCCCCAGCATTTT	CASSLSQGINQPQHF
15	TRBV19	TRBJ2-3	.	TRBD1	TGTGCCAGTAGTATGACAGGGGGTAGCACAGATACGCAGTATTTT	CASSMTGGSTDTQYF
15	TRBV11-1	TRBJ1-2	.	.	TGTGCCAGCAGCTTACCCGGGACTCTCCGCTATGGCTACACCTTC	CASSLPGTLRYGYTF
16	TRBV24-1	TRBJ2-3	.	TRBD2	TGTGCCACCAGTGATCCTACAGGACTAGCGGGGGTCCCGCAGTATTTT	CATSDPTGLAGVPQYF
16	TRBV19	TRBJ2-3	.	.	TGTGCCAGTAGTAGCAGAGACGGACTCCCCACAGATACGCAGTATTTT	CASSSRDGLPTDTQYF
15	TRBV2	TRBJ2-1	.	TRBD2	TGTGCCAGCAGTTCGACTAGCGGGGGCTACAATGAGCAGTTCTTC	CASSSTSGGYNEQFF
17	TRBV6-2/TRBV6-3	TRBJ2-7	.	TRBD2	TGTGCCAGCAGTACAAGACTAGCGGGGGCCCCCTCCTACGAGCAGTACTTC	CASSTRLAGAPSYEQYF
19	TRBV4-3	TRBJ1-1	.	.	TGCGCCAGCAGCCAAGATTTCCCCGTCAGGGAGGGGTTGAACACTGAAGCTTTCTTT	CASSQDFPVREGLNTEAFF
15	TRBV2	TRBJ1-2	.	TRBD1	TGTGCCAGCATCCGGGACAGGGAAATCCCCGAAGGGTACACCTTC	CASIRDREIPEGYTF
15	TRBV6-2/TRBV6-3	TRBJ2-6	.	TRBD2	TGTGCCAGCAGTCCCGGGGGGGCTGGGGCCAACGTCCTGACTTTC	CASSPGGAGANVLTF
17	TRBV19	TRBJ2-1	.	TRBD2	TGTGCCAGTAGTAAGTTGCTGACTAGCGGGGGGGCGAATGAGCAGTTCTTC	CASSKLLTSGGANEQFF
18	TRBV4-1	TRBJ1-2	once	.	TGCGCCAGCAGCCAAGATTCAACCTTGTGGGGGGCTAACTATGGCTACACCTTC	CASSQDSTLWGANYGYTF
11	TRBV7-2	TRBJ2-2	.	.	TGTGCGAGCACGGGGTTCGGGGAGCTGTTTTTT	CASTGFGELFF
16	TRBV19	TRBJ1-5	once	TRBD1	TGTGCCAGTAGTCCGCGACAGGGGACGGGCAATCAGCCCCAGCATTTT	CASSPRQGTGNQPQHF
16	TRBV2	TRBJ2-4	.	TRBD1	TGTGCCAGCAATTACTGGGTGGGCTCGGGACAGGACATTCAGTACTTC	CASNYWVGSGQDIQYF
15	TRBV7-2	TRBJ2-5	once	TRBD2	TGTGCCAGCAGCCAAGCCCTAGCGGGGGGAGAGACCCAGTACTTC	CASSQALAGGETQYF
14	TRBV2	TRBJ2-2	.	.	TGTGCCAGCAGGTGGGAGGTTAACACCGGGGAGCTGTTTTTT	CASRWEVNTGELFF
14	TRBV7-3	TRBJ2-7	once	TRBD1	TGTGCCAGCAGCACGACAGGGGGCCCCTACGAGCAGTACTTC	CASSTTGGPYEQYF
12	TRBV9	TRBJ1-6	.	.	TGTGCCAGCAGCGTAGGAGGTCTTCCCCTCCACTTT	CASSVGGLPLHF
18	TRBV21-1	TRBJ2-1	.	.	TGTGCCAGCAGTGTCGCCGATAACAGGGCCGGGTACTACAATGAGCAGTTCTTC	CASSVADNRAGYYNEQFF
14	TRBV2	TRBJ1-1	.	.	TGTGCCAGCAGTGTCCAGGTAATGAACACTGAAGCTTTCTTT	CASSVQVMNTEAFF
14	TRBV6-1	TRBJ1-5	.	.	TGTGCCAGCAGTGAGCAGAATAGCAATCAGCCCCAGCATTTT	CASSEQNSNQPQHF
15	TRBV27	TRBJ2-2	.	.	TGTGCCAGCAGTTCATGGACAGATAACACCGGGGAGCTGTTTTTT	CASSSWTDNTGELFF
13	TRBV30	TRBJ1-1	.	.	TGTGCCTGGAGCGGACAGTTGAACACTGAAGCTTTCTTT	CAWSGQLNTEAFF
11	TRBV19	TRBJ2-2	.	.	TGTGCCACGAGACTAGCCGGGGAGCTGTTTTTT	CATRLAGELFF
14	TRBV2	TRBJ1-4	.	.	TGTGCCAGCAGTGAAAGAGGGAGCCTTGAAAAACTGTTTTTT	CASSERGSLEKLFF
13	TRBV9	TRBJ1-1	.	.	TGTGCCAGCAGCCTGACGTCTGGGAGTGAAGCTTTCTTT	CASSLTSGSEAFF
14	TRBV6-5	TRBJ2-1	.	TRBD1	TGTGCCATACTCCGGGACAGCTCCTACAATGAGCAGTTCTTC	CAILRDSSYNEQFF
13	TRBV7-3	TRBJ2-2	.	.	TGTGCCAGCAGCTTAAGGGACTCCGGGGAGCTGTTTTTT	CASSLRDSGELFF
15	TRBV2	TRBJ1-2	.	TRBD1	TGTGCCATTTCGACAGGGGCGATTCGTAACTATGGCTACACCTTC	CAISTGAIRNYGYTF
15	TRBV19	TRBJ1-5	.	.	TGTGCCAGTAGTATATCTGGGGAGGGCAATCAGCCCCAGCATTTT	CASSISGEGNQPQHF
17	TRBV21-1	TRBJ2-5	.	.	TGTGCCAGCAGCAGACCTTATCCGGGACACCCACAAGAGACCCAGTACTTC	CASSRPYPGHPQETQYF
14	TRBV3-1/TRBV3-2	TRBJ1-4	few	.	TGTGCCAGCAGCCAAGGGTGGGGCCACGTCGGACTGTTTTTT	CASSQGWGHVGLFF
13	TRBV12-3/TRBV12-4	TRBJ1-1	.	.	TGTGCCAGCAGCGGGACTTTTGGGACTGAAGCTTTCTTT	CASSGTFGTEAFF
12	TRBV5-6	TRBJ1-1	.	.	TGTGCCAGCAGCCAAGGGAGGACTGAAGCTTTCTTT	CASSQGRTEAFF
15	TRBV6-5	TRBJ1-1	.	TRBD1	TGTGCCAGCAGTTACGACGAGGGGGCTAACACTGAAGCTTTCTTT	CASSYDEGANTEAFF
16	TRBV5-1	TRBJ1-4	.	TRBD1	TGCGCCAGCAGCTTGGGACCCGGGACAGCGGATGAAAAACTGTTTTTT	CASSLGPGTADEKLFF
15	TRBV15	TRBJ1-2	.	.	TGTGCCACCAGCAGAGGGTATGAGTCCAACTATGGCTACACCTTC	CATSRGYESNYGYTF